The rows below give T cell receptor beta chains drawn from one sample of a study of human T cells and chemical hapten exposure. TCRdb reanalysed the RACE reads using MiXCR and keeps one entry per CDR3 protein. The data contain 300,000 to 350,000 distinct CDR3 sequences, approximately 6.9% of them singletons. The sequenced sample was whole blood, obtained in connection with sensitization to the hapten diphenylcyclopropenone (DPC). The source of these receptors is a woman younger than 35 with alopecia areata. Some clones in this sample may be carry-over from other donors' samples. The CDR3 runs from the conserved cysteine through the conserved F or W. Each record gives: CDR3 protein, CDR3 DNA, J gene, clone size, D gene, V gene. D genes are given only for firm matches. Clone size is stated in some rows and not others, as once, few, many or a class when expanded.

CDR3aa: CAIGKIAYEQYF
CDR3nt: TGTGCCATCGGAAAAATAGCCTACGAGCAGTACTTC
j_gene: TRBJ2-7
abundance: many
d_gene: NA
v_gene: TRBV10-3

CDR3aa: CASSLEAASSNQPQHF
CDR3nt: TGTGCCAGCAGCTTGGAGGCTGCAAGTAGCAATCAGCCCCAGCATTTT
j_gene: TRBJ1-5
abundance: NA
d_gene: NA
v_gene: TRBV5-5

CDR3aa: CASSLETGATDTQYF
CDR3nt: TGCGCCAGCAGCTTGGAGACAGGGGCCACAGATACGCAGTATTTT
j_gene: TRBJ2-3
abundance: many
d_gene: TRBD1
v_gene: TRBV5-1

CDR3aa: CASSQVSGQGVDYGYTF
CDR3nt: TGTGCCAGCAGCCAAGTGTCGGGACAGGGGGTTGACTATGGCTACACCTTC
j_gene: TRBJ1-2
abundance: many
d_gene: TRBD1
v_gene: TRBV4-2

CDR3aa: CAISATTGTKNEKLFF
CDR3nt: TGTGCCATCAGTGCCACCACCGGGACGAAAAATGAAAAACTGTTTTTT
j_gene: TRBJ1-4
abundance: NA
d_gene: NA
v_gene: TRBV10-3

CDR3aa: CASNTRRRSNQPQHF
CDR3nt: TGTGCCAGCAATACCAGGCGTCGTAGCAATCAGCCCCAGCATTTT
j_gene: TRBJ1-5
abundance: NA
d_gene: NA
v_gene: TRBV28

CDR3aa: CASSLNSEQYF
CDR3nt: TGCGCCAGCAGCTTGAACTCAGAGCAGTACTTC
j_gene: TRBJ2-7
abundance: many
d_gene: NA
v_gene: TRBV5-1

CDR3aa: CASSYRRRASGANVLTF
CDR3nt: TGTGCCAGCAGTTACCGTAGACGGGCCTCTGGGGCCAACGTCCTGACTTTC
j_gene: TRBJ2-6
abundance: many
d_gene: NA
v_gene: TRBV6-6

CDR3aa: CASSPRQGSPLHF
CDR3nt: TGTGCCAGCAGCCCCCGACAGGGGTCACCCCTCCACTTT
j_gene: TRBJ1-6
abundance: NA
d_gene: TRBD1
v_gene: TRBV12-3/TRBV12-4

CDR3aa: CASSENAWGYTF
CDR3nt: TGTGCCAGCTCTGAAAACGCCTGGGGCTACACCTTC
j_gene: TRBJ1-2
abundance: few
d_gene: NA
v_gene: TRBV28

CDR3aa: CASSSRAQGVNTEAFF
CDR3nt: TGTGCCAGCAGCTCGCGGGCTCAAGGGGTGAACACTGAAGCTTTCTTT
j_gene: TRBJ1-1
abundance: NA
d_gene: NA
v_gene: TRBV7-8

CDR3aa: CSARPSVAGIQETQYF
CDR3nt: TGCAGTGCTAGACCCTCCGTAGCGGGTATCCAAGAGACCCAGTACTTC
j_gene: TRBJ2-5
abundance: few
d_gene: TRBD2
v_gene: TRBV20-1

CDR3aa: CASSELSIRGQAFF
CDR3nt: TGTGCCAGCAGTGAATTGAGTATAAGGGGCCAAGCTTTCTTT
j_gene: TRBJ1-1
abundance: few
d_gene: NA
v_gene: TRBV25-1

CDR3aa: CASSLAYDMPNTEAFF
CDR3nt: TGCGCCAGCAGCTTGGCGTACGACATGCCGAACACTGAAGCTTTCTTT
j_gene: TRBJ1-1
abundance: few
d_gene: NA
v_gene: TRBV5-1

CDR3aa: CSARDGRDEQFF
CDR3nt: TGCAGCGCCAGGGACGGCCGAGATGAGCAGTTCTTC
j_gene: TRBJ2-1
abundance: many
d_gene: NA
v_gene: TRBV29-1

CDR3aa: CASSREGLTDTQYF
CDR3nt: TGTGCCAGCAGCAGGGAGGGACTCACAGATACGCAGTATTTT
j_gene: TRBJ2-3
abundance: many
d_gene: TRBD2
v_gene: TRBV7-2

CDR3aa: CASSENRLTDTEAFF
CDR3nt: TGTGCCAGCAGTGAAAATAGGTTAACGGACACTGAAGCTTTCTTT
j_gene: TRBJ1-1
abundance: NA
d_gene: NA
v_gene: TRBV6-1

CDR3aa: CASSQDHYSNSPLHF
CDR3nt: TGCGCCAGCAGCCAAGACCATTACAGTAATTCACCCCTCCACTTT
j_gene: TRBJ1-6
abundance: NA
d_gene: NA
v_gene: TRBV4-3

CDR3aa: CASRMRPSTDTQYF
CDR3nt: TGTGCCAGCAGAATGAGACCAAGCACAGATACGCAGTATTTT
j_gene: TRBJ2-3
abundance: many
d_gene: NA
v_gene: TRBV28

CDR3aa: CASSFTWGTDTQYF
CDR3nt: TGTGCCAGCAGTTTCACGTGGGGCACAGATACGCAGTATTTT
j_gene: TRBJ2-3
abundance: NA
d_gene: NA
v_gene: TRBV12-3/TRBV12-4

CDR3aa: CASSLMTSGGRAPPDTQYF
CDR3nt: TGTGCCAGCAGTCTCATGACTAGCGGGGGCCGGGCCCCTCCAGATACGCAGTATTTT
j_gene: TRBJ2-3
abundance: few
d_gene: TRBD2
v_gene: TRBV27

CDR3aa: CASSLGGSGYTF
CDR3nt: TGTGCCAGCAGCTTAGGAGGGTCTGGCTACACCTTC
j_gene: TRBJ1-2
abundance: few
d_gene: NA
v_gene: TRBV5-5

CDR3aa: CASSVGAGGNTEAFF
CDR3nt: TGTGCCAGCAGCGTAGGAGCAGGAGGTAACACTGAAGCTTTCTTT
j_gene: TRBJ1-1
abundance: few
d_gene: NA
v_gene: TRBV9